A selection of T cell receptor beta chains follows, all from one sample in a study of blood T cell repertoires in COVID-19. Only in-frame clones appear in the TCRdb table, and some are missing; sequencing was by immunoSEQ multiplex PCR. The table has more than 200,000 clones, roughly four fifths seen once. Specimen: PBMCs or T cells enriched from blood (not recorded which). These receptors originate from a man aged 55 to 69 who had recovered from COVID-19. Both conserved end residues are part of each CDR3. The order of the fields is CDR3 length, D gene, V gene, clone size, J gene, CDR3 protein, CDR3 DNA. D genes are given only for firm matches. Rows give clone size only sometimes, using once, few, many, or a class for an expanded clone.

len: 16; d_gene: -; v_gene: TRBV19; abundance: few; j_gene: TRBJ1-5; CDR3aa: CASSKISGGGNQPQHF; CDR3nt: TGTGCCAGTAGTAAAATTTCGGGGGGAGGCAATCAGCCCCAGCATTTT
len: 19; d_gene: TRBD2; v_gene: TRBV7-9; abundance: -; j_gene: TRBJ2-3; CDR3aa: CASSLPSLRLAGFTDTQYF; CDR3nt: TGTGCCAGCAGCTTACCCTCCCTCCGACTAGCGGGGTTCACAGATACGCAGTATTTT
len: 15; d_gene: TRBD1; v_gene: TRBV5-1; abundance: -; j_gene: TRBJ1-3; CDR3aa: CASSITGTAGNTIYF; CDR3nt: TGCGCCAGCAGCATAACCGGGACAGCTGGAAACACCATATATTTT
len: 16; d_gene: TRBD1; v_gene: TRBV3-1/TRBV3-2; abundance: -; j_gene: TRBJ2-7; CDR3aa: CASSHTGALLPYEQYF; CDR3nt: TGTGCCAGCAGCCATACAGGGGCCCTCCTTCCCTACGAGCAGTACTTC
len: 17; d_gene: TRBD1; v_gene: TRBV19; abundance: -; j_gene: TRBJ2-7; CDR3aa: CASSRRTSGTGVFEQYF; CDR3nt: TGTGCCAGTAGTCGTCGAACCTCCGGGACAGGGGTTTTCGAGCAGTACTTC
len: 13; d_gene: TRBD1; v_gene: TRBV19; abundance: -; j_gene: TRBJ2-3; CDR3aa: CASNDRGKDTQYF; CDR3nt: TGTGCCAGTAATGACAGGGGTAAAGATACGCAGTATTTT
len: 14; d_gene: -; v_gene: TRBV3-1/TRBV3-2; abundance: -; j_gene: TRBJ1-5; CDR3aa: CASSQDRGNQPQHF; CDR3nt: TGTGCCAGCAGCCAAGACAGGGGCAATCAGCCCCAGCATTTT
len: 15; d_gene: -; v_gene: TRBV19; abundance: -; j_gene: TRBJ2-6; CDR3aa: CASSPDISGANVLTF; CDR3nt: TGTGCCAGTAGTCCAGACATCTCTGGGGCCAACGTCCTGACTTTC
len: 15; d_gene: -; v_gene: TRBV2; abundance: -; j_gene: TRBJ2-1; CDR3aa: CASRPGIGSYNEQFF; CDR3nt: TGTGCCAGCAGACCGGGAATCGGGTCCTACAATGAGCAGTTCTTC
len: 14; d_gene: -; v_gene: TRBV6-2/TRBV6-3; abundance: -; j_gene: TRBJ1-5; CDR3aa: CASSYVGPDQPQHF; CDR3nt: TGTGCCAGCAGTTACGTGGGGCCTGATCAGCCCCAGCATTTT
len: 13; d_gene: -; v_gene: TRBV4-3; abundance: -; j_gene: TRBJ2-1; CDR3aa: CASSQGAYNEQFF; CDR3nt: TGCGCCAGCAGCCAAGGGGCTTACAATGAGCAGTTCTTC
len: 15; d_gene: -; v_gene: TRBV7-3; abundance: -; j_gene: TRBJ2-2; CDR3aa: CASSPIRGGTGELFF; CDR3nt: TGTGCCAGCAGCCCAATAAGAGGGGGCACCGGGGAGCTGTTTTTT
len: 15; d_gene: TRBD1; v_gene: TRBV7-9; abundance: -; j_gene: TRBJ2-3; CDR3aa: CASSYPGQGPDTQYF; CDR3nt: TGTGCCAGCAGTTACCCAGGACAGGGACCAGATACGCAGTATTTT
len: 15; d_gene: TRBD2; v_gene: TRBV4-3; abundance: -; j_gene: TRBJ2-7; CDR3aa: CASSQGLAGDYEQYF; CDR3nt: TGCGCCAGCAGCCAAGGACTAGCGGGGGACTACGAGCAGTACTTC
len: 18; d_gene: TRBD1; v_gene: TRBV28; abundance: -; j_gene: TRBJ1-5; CDR3aa: CASRSMGQSIYSNQPQHF; CDR3nt: TGTGCCAGCAGATCCATGGGACAGTCCATTTATAGCAATCAGCCCCAGCATTTT
len: 12; d_gene: -; v_gene: TRBV12-3/TRBV12-4; abundance: -; j_gene: TRBJ1-6; CDR3aa: CASGQERPPLHF; CDR3nt: TGTGCCAGCGGGCAGGAACGGCCACCCCTCCACTTT
len: 13; d_gene: -; v_gene: TRBV20-1; abundance: -; j_gene: TRBJ1-1; CDR3aa: CSASRGVGTEAFF; CDR3nt: TGCAGTGCTAGTCGGGGGGTGGGCACTGAAGCTTTCTTT
len: 15; d_gene: TRBD1; v_gene: TRBV11-2; abundance: -; j_gene: TRBJ2-5; CDR3aa: CASSLSWDRGQTQYF; CDR3nt: TGTGCCAGCAGCTTATCTTGGGACAGGGGTCAGACCCAGTACTTC
len: 15; d_gene: TRBD1; v_gene: TRBV5-5; abundance: few; j_gene: TRBJ2-7; CDR3aa: CASSLDGQGWSEQYF; CDR3nt: TGTGCCAGCAGCTTGGACGGACAGGGATGGAGCGAGCAGTACTTC
len: 16; d_gene: TRBD2; v_gene: TRBV24-1; abundance: -; j_gene: TRBJ2-1; CDR3aa: CATSDLLASSYNEQFF; CDR3nt: TGTGCCACCAGTGACCTACTAGCGTCCTCCTACAATGAGCAGTTCTTC
len: 11; d_gene: -; v_gene: TRBV29-1; abundance: -; j_gene: TRBJ2-3; CDR3aa: CSVDSTDTQYF; CDR3nt: TGCAGCGTTGATTCGACAGATACGCAGTATTTT
len: 14; d_gene: -; v_gene: TRBV7-2; abundance: -; j_gene: TRBJ1-6; CDR3aa: CASSLGYRVSPLHF; CDR3nt: TGTGCCAGCAGCTTAGGGTACAGGGTCTCACCCCTCCACTTT
len: 15; d_gene: TRBD1; v_gene: TRBV6-2/TRBV6-3; abundance: -; j_gene: TRBJ2-7; CDR3aa: CASSYVGQGAREQYF; CDR3nt: TGTGCCAGCAGTTACGTGGGACAGGGGGCGCGGGAGCAGTACTTC
len: 13; d_gene: -; v_gene: TRBV7-6; abundance: -; j_gene: TRBJ1-2; CDR3aa: CASSPSDSYGYTF; CDR3nt: TGTGCCAGCAGCCCCTCGGACAGCTATGGCTACACCTTC
len: 14; d_gene: TRBD1; v_gene: TRBV5-1; abundance: once; j_gene: TRBJ2-7; CDR3aa: CASSLQGAIYEQYF; CDR3nt: TGCGCCAGCAGCTTGCAGGGGGCCATCTACGAGCAGTACTTC
len: 13; d_gene: -; v_gene: TRBV12-3/TRBV12-4; abundance: -; j_gene: TRBJ2-3; CDR3aa: CASSLTSTDTQYF; CDR3nt: TGTGCCAGCAGCCTGACTAGTACAGATACGCAGTATTTT
len: 13; d_gene: TRBD1; v_gene: TRBV3-1/TRBV3-2; abundance: -; j_gene: TRBJ2-3; CDR3aa: CASSRTGADTQYF; CDR3nt: TGTGCCAGCAGCCGGACAGGGGCAGATACGCAGTATTTT
len: 17; d_gene: TRBD1; v_gene: TRBV18; abundance: -; j_gene: TRBJ1-1; CDR3aa: CASSRAGQGSMNTEAFF; CDR3nt: TGTGCCAGCTCCCGAGCAGGACAGGGGTCAATGAACACTGAAGCTTTCTTT
len: 14; d_gene: TRBD1; v_gene: TRBV6-5; abundance: -; j_gene: TRBJ1-1; CDR3aa: CASKTGTGVAEAFF; CDR3nt: TGTGCCAGCAAGACCGGGACAGGGGTGGCTGAAGCTTTCTTT
len: 14; d_gene: -; v_gene: TRBV15; abundance: -; j_gene: TRBJ1-1; CDR3aa: CATSRDREGAEAFF; CDR3nt: TGTGCCACCAGCAGAGATAGGGAGGGGGCTGAAGCTTTCTTT
len: 15; d_gene: TRBD1; v_gene: TRBV6-1; abundance: -; j_gene: TRBJ1-2; CDR3aa: CASSEQGADGYGYTF; CDR3nt: TGTGCCAGCAGTGAACAGGGGGCGGACGGCTATGGCTACACCTTC